These 7 T cell receptor beta chains were sequenced from one sample in a study of PD-1 blockade in classical Hodgkin lymphoma. The time point is: cycle 4 day 1 (C4D1), after 6 weeks of nivolumab. Each and every patient relapsed after autologous stem cell transplantation, and patients got differing brentuximab vedotin exposure. TCRdb's copy holds only in-frame clones and misses some; the assay was immunoSEQ multiplex PCR. The sample yields some 90,000 clones, 75% to 85% seen once. The sequencing here drew on peripheral blood mononuclear cells (PBMCs), taken before the fourth cycle of nivolumab. These receptors were obtained from a human donor with classical Hodgkin lymphoma.

The V and J genes are TRBV7-8 and TRBJ2-7; 7 bases line up with TRBD2. V lost 1 base to trimming and J lost 7 bases; unmatched junction nucleotides: 16. The CDR3 totals 17 residues. Germline V gene lookup returns CDR1 SGHVS and CDR2 FQNEAQ. The DNA for the CDR3 is TGTGCCAGCAGCTTAGTTGTAGGGACTATCTCCGCGGGGGAGCAGTACTTC. As protein: CASSLVVGTISAGEQYF.

This chain joins TRBV29-1 and TRBJ2-1, with D maybe TRBD2 (6 bases). Trimming left V 4 bases short and J 4 bases short, with 8 bases between. The CDR3 is made up of 12 amino acids. Germline V CDR1 and CDR2: SQVTM, ANQGSEA. CDR3 protein: CSVVADYNEQFF. The DNA for the CDR3 is TGCAGCGTTGTAGCGGATTACAATGAGCAGTTCTTC.

The chain recombines TRBV5-6 with TRBJ1-5; D is unclear. The V gene lost 4 bases and the J gene lost 7 bases, with 15 bases spanning the gap. The CDR3 has 14 residues. Germline-derived CDR1 and CDR2 are SGHDT and YYEEEE. The DNA for the CDR3 is TGTGCCAGCAGCGGGGTGGGGTTGGGACAGCCCCAGCATTTT. It encodes CASSGVGLGQPQHF.

The gene calls are TRBV5-1 and TRBJ2-1, with TRBD2 matching 11 bases. CDR1 is SGHRS and CDR2 is YFSETQ in the germline V gene. With 0 bases clipped from V and 6 bases from J, the junction kept 8 bases outside the gene matches. The CDR3 covers 17 residues. CDR3 in DNA: TGCGCCAGCAGCTTGGCCTTCACTAGCGGGAGTAGCAATGAGCAGTTCTTC. It codes for CASSLAFTSGSSNEQFF.

V is TRBV19 and J is TRBJ1-1; perhaps TRBD1 as D (5 bases). This CDR3 spans 14 amino acids. The V gene's germline CDR1 is LNHDA and CDR2 SQIVND (reference sequence). V lost 4 bases to trimming and J lost 1 base, with 10 bases between them. CDR3 nucleotide sequence: TGTGCCAGTAGTAAGGGGCAGAGGAACACTGAAGCTTTCTTT. It codes for CASSKGQRNTEAFF.

The chain is built from TRBV11-2 and TRBJ1-4; 8 bases are shared with TRBD1. The germline gives CDR1 SGHAT, CDR2 FQNNGV. The CDR3 covers 15 residues. V lost 5 bases, J lost 6 bases, and 8 bases stayed unmatched. Here the CDR3 reads CASSRRQGQDEKLFF. The CDR3 nucleotides read TGTGCCAGCAGCCGCAGACAGGGGCAGGATGAAAAACTGTTTTTT.

This clone came up a few times. The rearrangement uses TRBV5-4 and TRBJ1-2; TRBD1 aligns across 9 bases. CDR3 size: 15 residues. Germline CDR1 SGHNT, CDR2 YYREEE (reference sequence). V trimming: 3 bases; J trimming: 6 bases; junction bases outside the gene matches: 9. The CDR3 spells CASSSTKRTGDGYTF. The CDR3 DNA follows: TGTGCCAGCAGCTCCACCAAGAGGACAGGGGATGGCTACACCTTC.